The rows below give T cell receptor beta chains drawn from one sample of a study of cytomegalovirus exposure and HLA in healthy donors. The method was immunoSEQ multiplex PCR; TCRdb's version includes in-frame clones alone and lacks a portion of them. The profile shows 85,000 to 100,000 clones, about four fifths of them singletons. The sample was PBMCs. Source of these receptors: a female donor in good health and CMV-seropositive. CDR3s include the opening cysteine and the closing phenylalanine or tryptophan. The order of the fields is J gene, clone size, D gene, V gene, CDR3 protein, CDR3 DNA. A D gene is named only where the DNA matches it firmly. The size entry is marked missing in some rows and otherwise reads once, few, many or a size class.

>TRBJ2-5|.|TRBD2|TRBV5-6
CASRNGTSGSQETQYF
TGTGCCAGCAGGAACGGGACTAGCGGGAGTCAAGAGACCCAGTACTTC
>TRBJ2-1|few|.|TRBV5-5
CASSLPLTGNEQFF
TGTGCCAGCAGCTTGCCCTTGACAGGCAATGAGCAGTTCTTC
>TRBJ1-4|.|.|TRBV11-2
CASSLRREKLFF
TGTGCCAGCAGCTTACGGCGGGAAAAACTGTTTTTT
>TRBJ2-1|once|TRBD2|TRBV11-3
CASSLDPTRGSEDEQFF
TGTGCCAGCAGCTTAGATCCTACCCGCGGGAGTGAAGATGAGCAGTTCTTC
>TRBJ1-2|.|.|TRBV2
CASSGGGDINYGYTF
TGTGCCAGCAGTGGCGGAGGGGATATCAACTATGGCTACACCTTC
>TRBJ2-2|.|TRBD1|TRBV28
CASWGQGITGELFF
TGTGCCAGCTGGGGACAGGGTATAACCGGGGAGCTGTTTTTT
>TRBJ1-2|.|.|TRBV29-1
CSVYRRSNYGYTF
TGCAGCGTATACAGGAGAAGTAACTATGGCTACACCTTC
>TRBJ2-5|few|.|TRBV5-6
CASSYGQSQGWETQYF
TGTGCCAGCAGCTACGGGCAAAGCCAGGGGTGGGAGACCCAGTACTTC
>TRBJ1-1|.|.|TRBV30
CAWTLGRGNTEAFF
TGTGCCTGGACCCTGGGGAGGGGAAACACTGAAGCTTTCTTT
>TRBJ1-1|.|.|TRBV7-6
CASSLDGRGNTEAFF
TGTGCCAGCAGCTTAGATGGCAGGGGGAACACTGAAGCTTTCTTT
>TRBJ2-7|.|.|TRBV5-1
CASSLETSCEQYF
TGCGCCAGCAGCTTGGAGACATCTTGCGAGCAGTACTTC
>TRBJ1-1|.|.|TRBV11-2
CASSLRTEAFF
TGTGCCAGCAGCTTACGGACTGAAGCTTTCTTT
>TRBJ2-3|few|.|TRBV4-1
CASSQAQGGGQDTQYF
TGCGCCAGCAGCCAAGCCCAGGGAGGGGGACAAGATACGCAGTATTTT
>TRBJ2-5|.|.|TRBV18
CASSPLTSLLLETQYF
TGTGCCAGCTCACCACTAACTAGCCTCTTATTGGAGACCCAGTACTTC
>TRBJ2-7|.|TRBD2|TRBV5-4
CASSAGTSGNHEQYF
TGTGCCAGCAGCGCGGGGACTAGCGGGAATCACGAGCAGTACTTC
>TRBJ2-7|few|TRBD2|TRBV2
CASNPTSGIYEQYF
TGTGCCAGCAATCCAACTAGCGGGATCTACGAGCAGTACTTC
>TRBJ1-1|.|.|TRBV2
CASTHRGSPYLNTEAFF
TGTGCCAGCACCCATCGGGGAAGTCCCTATTTGAACACTGAAGCTTTCTTT
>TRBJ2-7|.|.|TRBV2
CASVVQLQTGEQYF
TGTGCCAGCGTCGTGCAGTTGCAGACGGGGGAGCAGTACTTC
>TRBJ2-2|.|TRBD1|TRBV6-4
CASNPGQGATGELFF
TGTGCCAGCAATCCGGGACAGGGGGCGACCGGGGAGCTGTTTTTT
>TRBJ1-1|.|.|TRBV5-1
CASSLITGGGGTEAFF
TGCGCCAGCAGCTTGATAACGGGAGGGGGAGGCACTGAAGCTTTCTTT
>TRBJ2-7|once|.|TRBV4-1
CASSQVAEAPVEQYF
TGCGCCAGCAGCCAAGTGGCAGAGGCTCCCGTCGAGCAGTACTTC
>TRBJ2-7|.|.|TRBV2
CASSADSPYEQYF
TGTGCCAGCAGTGCTGACAGTCCCTACGAGCAGTACTTC
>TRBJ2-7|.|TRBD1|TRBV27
CASSVGQIYEQYF
TGTGCCAGCAGTGTGGGACAGATCTACGAGCAGTACTTC
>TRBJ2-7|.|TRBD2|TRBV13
CASSALERGGHRDEQYF
TGTGCCAGCAGCGCCCTGGAGCGGGGGGGCCATAGGGACGAGCAGTACTTC
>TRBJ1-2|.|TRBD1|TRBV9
CASSVGGDRGHGYTF
TGTGCCAGCAGCGTAGGGGGGGACAGAGGGCATGGCTACACCTTC
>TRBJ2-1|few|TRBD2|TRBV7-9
CASSSPLAGGSEQFF
TGTGCCAGCAGCTCGCCACTAGCGGGAGGAAGTGAGCAGTTCTTC
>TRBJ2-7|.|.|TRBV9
CASSVAGRNYEQYF
TGTGCCAGCAGCGTAGCTGGCAGAAACTACGAGCAGTACTTC
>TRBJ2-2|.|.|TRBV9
CASSSSTGELFF
TGTGCCAGCAGCTCGAGCACCGGGGAGCTGTTTTTT
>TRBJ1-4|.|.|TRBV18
CASSPFARNEKLFF
TGTGCCAGCTCACCCTTTGCCAGGAATGAAAAACTGTTTTTT
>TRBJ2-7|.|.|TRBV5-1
CASNVPGSYEQYF
TGCGCCAGCAATGTGCCAGGTTCCTACGAGCAGTACTTC
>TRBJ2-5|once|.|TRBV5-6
CASSLDRRQETQYF
TGTGCCAGCAGCTTGGACAGGCGCCAAGAGACCCAGTACTTC
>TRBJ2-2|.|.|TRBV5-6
CASSFVASKGTGELFF
TGTGCCAGCAGCTTTGTGGCAAGCAAGGGAACCGGGGAACTGTTTTTT
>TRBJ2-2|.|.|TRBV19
CASTQRAGNTGELFF
TGTGCCAGTACCCAGCGGGCCGGGAACACCGGGGAGCTGTTTTTT
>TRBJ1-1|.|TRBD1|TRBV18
CASSPRGGKNTEAFF
TGTGCCAGCTCACCCAGAGGGGGCAAGAACACTGAAGCTTTCTTT
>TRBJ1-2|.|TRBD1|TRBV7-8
CASSVDTGGSYGYTF
TGTGCCAGCAGCGTAGACACAGGGGGCAGCTATGGCTACACCTTC
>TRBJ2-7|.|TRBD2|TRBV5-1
CASTRTSGSYEQYF
TGCGCCAGTACTCGGACTAGCGGATCTTACGAGCAGTACTTC
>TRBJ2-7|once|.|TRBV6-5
CASSFGRTYEQYF
TGTGCCAGCAGTTTCGGTCGAACCTACGAGCAGTACTTC
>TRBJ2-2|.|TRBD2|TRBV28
CASSFGGSGELFF
TGTGCCAGCAGTTTCGGCGGGAGTGGGGAGCTGTTTTTT
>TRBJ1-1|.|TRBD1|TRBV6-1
CASSRQGNTEAFF
TGTGCCAGCAGTCGACAGGGGAACACTGAAGCTTTCTTT
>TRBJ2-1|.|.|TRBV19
CASSIRHEQFF
TGTGCCAGTAGTATCAGACACGAGCAGTTCTTC
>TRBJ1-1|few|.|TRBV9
CASSVGGSNTEAFF
TGTGCCAGCAGCGTAGGGGGCAGTAACACTGAAGCTTTCTTT
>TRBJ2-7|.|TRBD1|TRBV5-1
CASSPGDSTYEQYF
TGCGCCAGCAGCCCCGGGGACAGTACCTACGAGCAGTACTTC
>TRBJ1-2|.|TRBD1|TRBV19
CASSRSGGSYGYTF
TGTGCCAGTAGTAGGTCAGGGGGCAGCTATGGCTACACCTTC
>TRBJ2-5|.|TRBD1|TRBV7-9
CASSAWGRTGEETQYF
TGTGCCAGCAGCGCGTGGGGACGGACAGGGGAGGAGACCCAGTACTTC
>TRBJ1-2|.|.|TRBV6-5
CASRTIGYGYTF
TGTGCCAGCAGGACAATTGGGTATGGCTACACCTTC
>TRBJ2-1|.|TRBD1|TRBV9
CASSVGGQGNNEQFF
TGTGCCAGCAGCGTAGGGGGACAGGGGAACAATGAGCAGTTCTTC
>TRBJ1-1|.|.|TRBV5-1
CASRSTGGEAEAFF
TGCGCCAGCAGATCAACGGGAGGAGAGGCTGAAGCTTTCTTT
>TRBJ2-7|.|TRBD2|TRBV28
CASSFSRRAGGYEQYF
TGTGCCAGCAGTTTTTCGCGAAGAGCGGGAGGCTACGAGCAGTACTTC
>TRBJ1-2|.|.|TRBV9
CASSRRGAGGYTF
TGTGCCAGCAGCCGTCGGGGGGCGGGTGGCTACACCTTC
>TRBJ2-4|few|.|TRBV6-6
CASSYSLKKNIQYF
TGTGCCAGCAGTTACTCACTAAAGAAAAACATTCAGTACTTC
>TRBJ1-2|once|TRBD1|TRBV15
CATSRDRGSGYTF
TGTGCCACCAGCAGGGACAGGGGCAGTGGCTACACCTTC
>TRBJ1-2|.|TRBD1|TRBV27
CASSLSPTGSGDGYTF
TGTGCCAGCAGTTTATCCCCGACAGGGTCGGGGGATGGCTACACCTTC
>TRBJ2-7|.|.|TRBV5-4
CASRRGGDVYEQYF
TGTGCCAGCAGGAGAGGAGGGGATGTGTACGAGCAGTACTTC
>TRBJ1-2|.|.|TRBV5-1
CASSLFSENYVYTF
TGCGCCAGCAGCTTGTTCTCGGAAAACTATGTCTACACCTTC
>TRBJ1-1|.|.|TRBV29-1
CSVRRILTEAFF
TGCAGCGTCCGCAGGATACTCACTGAAGCTTTCTTT